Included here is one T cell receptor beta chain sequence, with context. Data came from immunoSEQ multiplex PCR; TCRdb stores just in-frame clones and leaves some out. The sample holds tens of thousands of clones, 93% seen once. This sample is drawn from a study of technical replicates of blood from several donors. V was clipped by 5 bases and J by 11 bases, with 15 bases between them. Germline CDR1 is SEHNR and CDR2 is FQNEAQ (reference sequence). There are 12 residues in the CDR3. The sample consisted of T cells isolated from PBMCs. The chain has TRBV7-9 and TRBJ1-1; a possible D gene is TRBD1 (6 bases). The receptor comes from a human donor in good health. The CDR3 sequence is CASSHTGLYAFF. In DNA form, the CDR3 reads TGTGCCAGCAGCCACACAGGGTTGTACGCTTTCTTT. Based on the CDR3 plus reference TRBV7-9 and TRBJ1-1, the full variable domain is DTGVSQNPRHKITKRGQNVTFRCDPISEHNRLYWYRQTLGQGPEFLTYFQNEAQLEKSRLLSDRFSAERPKGSFSTLEIQRTEQGDSAMYLCASSHTGLYAFFGQGTRLTVV.